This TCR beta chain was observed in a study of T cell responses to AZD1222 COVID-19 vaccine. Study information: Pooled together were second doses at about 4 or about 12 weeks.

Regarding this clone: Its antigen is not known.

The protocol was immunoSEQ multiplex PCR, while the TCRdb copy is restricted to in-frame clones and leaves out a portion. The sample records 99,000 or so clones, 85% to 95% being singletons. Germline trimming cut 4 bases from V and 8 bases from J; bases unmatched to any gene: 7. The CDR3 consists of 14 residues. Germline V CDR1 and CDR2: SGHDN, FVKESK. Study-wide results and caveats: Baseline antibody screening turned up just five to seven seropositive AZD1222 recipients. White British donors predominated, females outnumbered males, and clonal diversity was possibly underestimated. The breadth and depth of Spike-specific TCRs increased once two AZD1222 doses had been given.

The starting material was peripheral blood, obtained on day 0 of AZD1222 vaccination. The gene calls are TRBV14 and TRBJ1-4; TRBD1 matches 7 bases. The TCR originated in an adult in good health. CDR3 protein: CASSLYRGGEKLFF. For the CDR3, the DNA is TGTGCCAGCAGCCTATACAGGGGTGGCGAAAAACTGTTTTTT.